What follows describes a single T cell receptor (beta chain). There are 15 residues in the CDR3. The germline gives CDR1 SGHRS, CDR2 YFSETQ. V dropped 0 bases and J dropped 7; count of bases not matched to a gene: 6. These data originate in a study of T cell responses to AZD1222 COVID-19 vaccine. The data were produced by immunoSEQ multiplex PCR, yet TCRdb's version contains in-frame clones alone and is incomplete. The sample has 95,000 to 100,000 clones, roughly 90% seen once. Pooling of second doses given at about 4 or about 12 weeks was done. The sequence came from an adult who received the AZD1222 COVID-19 vaccine. The chain combines TRBV5-1 with TRBJ1-4; 7 bases fit TRBD1. The sample here was peripheral blood, taken 28 days after the second AZD1222 dose. This chain's CDR3 is CASSLGVAGGEKLFF. CDR3 DNA: TGCGCCAGCAGCTTGGGTGTGGCAGGGGGTGAAAAACTGTTTTTT.